Listed below are T cell receptor beta chains from one sample, sequenced in a study of beta chain features in type 1 diabetes. TCRdb's copy holds only in-frame clones and misses some; the assay was immunoSEQ multiplex PCR. Of hundreds of thousands of clones in the sample, 15% to 20% were seen once. Sequencing was done on a sample of naive CD4+ T cells from blood. These receptors all stem from a woman between 18 and 30 years old in good health. Both conserved end residues are part of each CDR3. D genes are given only for firm matches. Clone size is not always given. Where it is, it says once, few, many or a class for expanded clones.

>TRBV5-6|TRBJ2-2|NA|NA
TGTGCCAGCAGCCCCCTTCCCTATGGGAACACCGGGGAGCTGTTTTTT
CASSPLPYGNTGELFF
>TRBV5-1|TRBJ2-6|TRBD1|few
TGCGCCAGCAGCTCCAGGGGGCCTGGGGCCAACGTCCTGACTTTC
CASSSRGPGANVLTF
>TRBV28|TRBJ1-2|NA|NA
TGTGCCAGCAGTTTTTCGGGGGCACATGGCTACACCTTC
CASSFSGAHGYTF
>TRBV29-1|TRBJ2-5|TRBD1|few
TGCAGCGGGAACAGGGGCTCGGAGACCCAGTACTTC
CSGNRGSETQYF
>TRBV28|TRBJ2-1|NA|NA
TGTGCCAGCAGTCCTCCAGGAGGAGATGAGCAGTTCTTC
CASSPPGGDEQFF
>TRBV27|TRBJ2-3|TRBD1|few
TGTGCCAGCAGGGCATTGGGCGACAGGGTACACGATACGCAGTATTTT
CASRALGDRVHDTQYF
>TRBV7-2|TRBJ1-2|NA|few
TGTGCCAGCAGCTTAATCGGACGCCGGGGCTATGGCTACACCTTC
CASSLIGRRGYGYTF
>TRBV19|TRBJ2-2|TRBD1|NA
TGTGCCAGCAGGACAGGGCGGACCGCCGGGGAGCTGTTTTTT
CASRTGRTAGELFF
>TRBV10-1|TRBJ2-5|NA|NA
TGCGCCAGCCAAAGGGACTCGGAAGAGACCCAGTACTTC
CASQRDSEETQYF
>TRBV21-1|TRBJ2-5|NA|NA
TGTGCCAGCAGCAAAAACTTCGTCGACAGGCAAGAGACCCAGTACTTC
CASSKNFVDRQETQYF
>TRBV27|TRBJ1-1|NA|few
TGTGCCAGCAGTTTTGGGAGGGGCAGGAACACTGAAGCTTTCTTT
CASSFGRGRNTEAFF
>TRBV5-6|TRBJ1-2|NA|NA
TGTGCCAGCAGCCTTGTGGACACAAACTATGGCTACACCTTC
CASSLVDTNYGYTF
>TRBV7-9|TRBJ2-3|NA|few
TGTGCCAGCAGAGGGGAGGCAGATACGCAGTATTTT
CASRGEADTQYF
>TRBV18|TRBJ2-4|NA|few
TGTGCCAGCTCACCACCGTCCTTAGCCAAAAACATTCAGTACTTC
CASSPPSLAKNIQYF
>TRBV2|TRBJ2-1|NA|few
TGTGCCAGCAGTTACATGGAGGGTTCCTACAATGAGCAGTTCTTC
CASSYMEGSYNEQFF
>TRBV9|TRBJ2-3|TRBD2|NA
TGTGCCAGCAGTCCGGGACCAGCGGGAGGGCTAGATACGCAGTATTTT
CASSPGPAGGLDTQYF
>TRBV18|TRBJ2-3|TRBD2|few
TGTGCCAGCCGCCCAGCGGGAGGGCCCAATACGCAGTATTTT
CASRPAGGPNTQYF
>TRBV7-3|TRBJ2-1|TRBD1|few
TGTGCCAGCAGCGCGAGGACAGGGAATGAGCAGTTCTTC
CASSARTGNEQFF
>TRBV7-9|TRBJ2-2|TRBD1|NA
TGTGCCAGCAGCCGTGCCCGGGACAGGGGCACCGGGGAGCTGTTTTTT
CASSRARDRGTGELFF
>TRBV9|TRBJ2-2|NA|NA
TGTGCCAGCAGCGTCAGGCTAGCCGCCGGGGAGCTGTTTTTT
CASSVRLAAGELFF
>TRBV18|TRBJ2-7|TRBD1|NA
TGTGCCAGCGCCGACCGGGACAGGGATTTCTACGAGCAGTACTTC
CASADRDRDFYEQYF
>TRBV10-3|TRBJ1-4|TRBD1|NA
TGTGCCATCAGTGAGTCGGGACAGATTAATGAAAAACTGTTTTTT
CAISESGQINEKLFF
>TRBV19|TRBJ2-7|TRBD2|few
TGTGCCAGTAGTATTGCGGGAGGGCCATACGAGCAGTACTTC
CASSIAGGPYEQYF
>TRBV5-1|TRBJ2-5|NA|few
TGCGCCAGCAGCTTGGGATCCGCAGAAGAGACCCAGTACTTC
CASSLGSAEETQYF
>TRBV7-2|TRBJ2-7|TRBD2|few
TGTGCCAGCAGCTTAGGACGACTAGCGGGGACGACCTACGAGCAGTACTTC
CASSLGRLAGTTYEQYF
>TRBV7-2|TRBJ2-4|TRBD2|NA
TGTGCCAGCAGCCTCCGGGAGGCTAAAAACATTCAGTACTTC
CASSLREAKNIQYF
>TRBV18|TRBJ1-4|TRBD1|NA
TGTGCCACCCACAGGGGATGGGATGAAAAACTGTTTTTT
CATHRGWDEKLFF
>TRBV28|TRBJ2-2|TRBD2|NA
TGTGCCAGCAGTTTGTTGATCGGTAGCGGGAGGAAGCTGTTTTTT
CASSLLIGSGRKLFF